This entry lists 23 T cell receptor beta chains sequenced from one sample in a study of blood T cells in healthy people across ages. Together with a sample-barcoded 5' primer, a J-beta primer mix was included in a second PCR lasting roughly 7 to 11 cycles. TCRdb independently ran MiXCR on the 5' RACE reads; one entry per CDR3 protein. The sample gives a few hundred thousand distinct CDR3 sequences, 25% to 30% of which show up once; approximately 28% is in the top ten. Sequencing was done on a sample of blood. The receptors come from a woman in her 70s in good health.

This clonotype was detected a few times. V gene TRBV5-8 combines with J gene TRBJ1-6; D unresolved. Germline CDR1 and CDR2: SGHTS and YDEGEE. V lost 2 bases, J lost 5 bases, and 8 bases lay in between. This CDR3 region has 14 residues. Here the CDR3 reads CASSFRGDNSPLHF. Here the CDR3 DNA reads TGTGCCAGCAGCTTTCGTGGAGATAATTCACCCCTCCACTTT.

This clonotype appeared a few times. The rearrangement links TRBV4-3 to TRBJ2-4; D is undetermined. This CDR3 has 16 amino acids. Germline-derived CDR1 and CDR2 are LGHNA and YSLEER. With 0 bases removed from V and 0 bases from J, the gap between germline ends came to 9 bases. CDR3 region: CASSQDLRKAKNIQYF. The DNA for the CDR3 is TGCGCCAGCAGCCAAGATCTACGGAAAGCCAAAAACATTCAGTACTTC.

The rearrangement joins TRBV28 to TRBJ1-5; no clear D gene. Per the germline V gene, CDR1 is MDHEN and CDR2 is SYDVKM. V gave up 5 bases and J gave up 6 bases, with 20 bases separating them. The CDR3 has 16 residues. Written as DNA, the CDR3 is TGTGCCAGCAGTCCCCAGCGTCCTGGTAGGGTTCAGCCCCAGCATTTT. Translated: CASSPQRPGRVQPQHF.

This sequence joins TRBV20-1 and TRBJ2-1, with a tentative D call TRBD2 (6 bases). Germline CDR1 and CDR2: DFQATT and SNEGSKA (reference sequence). This CDR3 contains 12 residues. The CDR3 bases are TGCAGCGTTGCGCGGGACTACAATGAGCAGTTCTTC. The encoded protein is CSVARDYNEQFF.

On this clonotype: An end of the junction does not agree with germline; a read error may underlie this. The rearrangement uses TRBV7-9 and TRBJ1-2, with D uncertain. Germline CDR1 and CDR2: SEHNR and FQNEAQ (reference sequence). This CDR3 has 14 residues. In nucleotides, the CDR3 is TGTGCCGGCAGCTATCCTCCCGGGTTCTATGGCTACACCTTC. This codes for CAGSYPPGFYGYTF.

The rearrangement joins TRBV7-2 to TRBJ2-5; a weak D match, TRBD2 (6 bases). This CDR3 region has 14 residues. CDR1 and CDR2 (germline): SGHTA, FQGNSA. V was trimmed by 4 bases and J by 5 bases, leaving 14 bases between them. CDR3 region: CASSSGGRMETQYF. The CDR3 DNA follows: TGTGCCAGCAGCTCTGGGGGGAGGATGGAGACCCAGTACTTC.

The J gene is TRBJ2-1, the V gene TRBV29-1; TRBD2 aligns across 8 bases. The germline gives CDR1 SQVTM, CDR2 ANQGSEA. The junction had 8 bases not matched to a gene; V was cut back by 5 bases and J by 2 bases. CDR3 length: 15 amino acids. The CDR3 DNA reads as TGCAGCGTTCAAGCGGGAGTGCCCCCCTACAATGAGCAGTTCTTC. Amino acids: CSVQAGVPPYNEQFF.

This clonotype was picked up a small number of times. V is TRBV7-2 and J is TRBJ1-4, with D maybe TRBD1 (6 bases). CDR3 length: 16 amino acids. Germline V CDR1 and CDR2: SGHTA, FQGNSA. The ends were cut back, 2 bases at V and 3 bases at J, with 13 bases in the middle. The CDR3 DNA reads as TGTGCCAGCAGCTTACTAGGGGGTGAATCTAATGAAAAACTGTTTTTT. Protein: CASSLLGGESNEKLFF.

This rearrangement joins TRBV18 to TRBJ2-5; TRBD2 agrees at 11 bases. Near its end, the DNA agrees better with TRBJ2-1, so the J call may be wrong. From germline, CDR1 is KGHSH and CDR2 LQKENI. The CDR3 consists of 17 residues. CDR3 region: CASSLELAGASGNEQFF. The CDR3 coding sequence is TGTGCCAGCTCACTAGAACTAGCGGGAGCCTCCGGGAATGAGCAGTTCTTC.

A few counts support this clonotype. The CDR3 here is CASSLSSGVLLNEQFF. In nucleotides, the CDR3 is TGTGCCAGCAGCCTCTCGTCGGGAGTCCTGCTGAATGAGCAGTTCTTC. The rearrangement links TRBV9 to TRBJ2-1, with D possibly TRBD2 on 6 matching bases. The V gene lost 4 bases and the J gene lost 7 bases, with 21 bases spanning the gap. Germline assignment: CDR1 SGDLS and CDR2 YYNGEE. This CDR3 has 16 residues.

The chain recombines TRBV2 with TRBJ2-5, with D possibly being TRBD1 or TRBD2 (5 bases each). The CDR3 contains 14 residues. The V end lost 4 bases, the J end lost 11 bases, and 20 bases lay between the germline ends. Germline values: CDR1 SNHLY, CDR2 FYNNEI. DNA of the CDR3: TGTGCCAGCAGTGCGGGACGAATCATTTTGGAGCAGTACTTC. Translation gives CASSAGRIILEQYF.

A few counts support this clonotype. CDR3 in DNA: TGCGCCAGCAGCTTGGGACAGGGCACCGACGTAACAGAAGCTTTCTTT. It translates to CASSLGQGTDVTEAFF. V and J are TRBV5-1 and TRBJ1-1; 7 positions match TRBD1. Germline CDR1 is SGHRS and CDR2 is YFSETQ. The J segment lost 8 bases and the V segment lost 0 bases, leaving 13 bases of the junction unmatched. This CDR3 contains 16 residues.

CDR3 sequence (DNA): TGTGCCAGCACCACGATAGCGCGGACGCGCTACTACGAGCAGTACTTC. Its protein product is CASTTIARTRYYEQYF. The rearrangement uses TRBV5-6 and TRBJ2-5; D might be TRBD2 (5 bases). The J call is uncertain, as TRBJ2-7 better fits the DNA end. The CDR3 length is 16 residues. Looked up from germline, CDR1 is SGHDT and CDR2 is YYEEEE.

This chain links TRBV7-8 with TRBJ1-4, with 8 bases lining up with TRBD1. CDR1 is SGHVS and CDR2 is FQNEAQ in the germline V gene. The CDR3 is made up of 17 amino acids. V lost 1 base, J lost 0 bases, and 4 bases stayed unmatched. CDR3 protein: CASSLVYRGATNEKLFF. The CDR3 region has the DNA TGTGCCAGCAGCTTAGTTTACAGGGGGGCAACTAATGAAAAACTGTTTTTT.

The rearrangement uses TRBV11-2 and TRBJ2-5; 10 bases map to TRBD2. The end of the DNA fits TRBJ2-1 better, so the J call may be wrong. CDR1 SGHAT and CDR2 FQNNGV come from the germline V gene. The CDR3 spans 14 residues. The DNA for the CDR3 is TGTGCCAGCAGCGTGGGACTAGCGAGCGATGAGCAGTTCTTC. Translated, it gives CASSVGLASDEQFF.

This clonotype rates as medium-sized. V gene TRBV20-1 combines with J gene TRBJ2-1; D may be TRBD2 (7 bases). CDR3 length equals 12 residues. Germline V CDR1 and CDR2: DFQATT, SNEGSKA (reference sequence). Trimming cost V 5 bases and J 7 bases, with 12 bases left between them. The CDR3: CSADRGGNEQFF. In DNA form, the CDR3 reads TGCAGTGCTGATAGGGGGGGGAATGAGCAGTTCTTC.

The table lists this clonotype with a few counts. Here the CDR3 reads CASSFREIPYEQYF. The CDR3 DNA reads as TGTGCCAGCAGCTTCCGGGAGATCCCCTACGAGCAGTACTTC. The rearrangement joins TRBV7-9 to TRBJ2-7; D is perhaps TRBD2 (6 bases). Germline V CDR1 and CDR2: SEHNR, FQNEAQ (reference sequence). Trimming took 3 bases from V and 2 from J, leaving 11 bases between them. The CDR3 totals 14 residues.

V and J are TRBV5-1 and TRBJ1-6, with 8 nucleotides matching TRBD1. Germline lookup yields CDR1 SGHRS and CDR2 YFSETQ. This CDR3 is 16 amino acids long. With V trimmed by 2 bases and J by 5 bases, 6 bases remained unmatched. CDR3 nucleotides: TGCGCCAGCAGCTTCGGACAGGGAGGGAATAATTCACCCCTCCACTTT. As protein: CASSFGQGGNNSPLHF.

Worth noting for this clonotype: One junction end disagrees with the germline gene, perhaps due to a read error. In DNA, the CDR3 is TGTGCCAGCAGCTCCGCTCGTGACGGACTGCGCGGGAGGAACACCATATACTTT. Encoded protein: CASSSARDGLRGRNTIYF. V is TRBV7-9 and J is TRBJ1-3; the D is unclear. CDR1 and CDR2 from the germline V gene are SEHNR and FQNEAQ (reference sequence). This CDR3 has 18 residues.

This clonotype was picked up a small number of times. J is TRBJ1-2 and V is TRBV3-1; weak D call: TRBD1 (6 bases). The germline V gene has CDR1 LGHDT and CDR2 YNNKEL (reference sequence). This CDR3 region has 14 residues. Trimming cost V 5 bases and J 4 bases, with 14 bases left between them. CDR3 region: CASSSRGATYGYTF. CDR3 nucleotides: TGTGCCAGCAGCAGCCGGGGGGCCACCTATGGCTACACCTTC.

The chain recombines TRBV28 with TRBJ2-7, with 8 bases aligning to TRBD1. The CDR3 has 16 residues. Germline CDR1 MDHEN, CDR2 SYDVKM. Trimming cost V 6 bases and J 0 bases; bases outside gene matches: 10. In DNA form, the CDR3 reads TGTGCCAGCAGGTCTTGGGCGACAGGGGTCTCCTACGAGCAGTACTTC. Its protein is CASRSWATGVSYEQYF.

This clonotype has at least ten counts. V and J are TRBV27 and TRBJ2-1; no definite D call. V was cut by 2 bases and J by 3 bases, with 8 bases left in between. The CDR3 has 14 amino acids. Per germline, CDR1 MNHEY and CDR2 SMNVEV (reference sequence). CDR3 coding DNA: TGTGCCAGCAGTTTAGGAGCAGGCTACAATGAGCAGTTCTTC. Its protein is CASSLGAGYNEQFF.

The chain carries TRBV2 and TRBJ1-3; D unresolved. The CDR3 covers 13 residues. CDR1 and CDR2 from the germline V gene are SNHLY and FYNNEI. V shed 10 bases and J shed 0 bases, with 10 bases lying between them. In nucleotides, the CDR3 is TGTGCCACCTCGACCTCCTCTGGAAACACCATATATTTT. It yields the protein CATSTSSGNTIYF.